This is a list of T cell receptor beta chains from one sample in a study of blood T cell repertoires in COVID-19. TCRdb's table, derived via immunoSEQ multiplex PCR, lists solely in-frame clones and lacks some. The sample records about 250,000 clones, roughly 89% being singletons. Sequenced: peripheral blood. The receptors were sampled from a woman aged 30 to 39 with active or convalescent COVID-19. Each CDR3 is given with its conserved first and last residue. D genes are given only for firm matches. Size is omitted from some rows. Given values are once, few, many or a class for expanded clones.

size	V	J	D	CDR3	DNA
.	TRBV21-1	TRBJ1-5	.	CASSPGVDSNQPQHF	TGTGCCAGCAGCCCGGGAGTGGATAGCAATCAGCCCCAGCATTTT
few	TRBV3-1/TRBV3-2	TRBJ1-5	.	CASSQAFTGQPQHF	TGTGCCAGCAGCCAAGCGTTTACAGGTCAGCCCCAGCATTTT
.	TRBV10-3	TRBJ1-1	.	CAISGEGGPNTEAFF	TGTGCCATCAGTGGGGAGGGGGGGCCAAACACTGAAGCTTTCTTT
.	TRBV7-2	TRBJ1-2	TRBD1	CASSVDRNYGYTF	TGTGCCAGCAGCGTGGACAGGAACTATGGCTACACCTTC
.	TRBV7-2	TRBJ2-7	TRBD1	CASSSRQGAGEQYF	TGTGCCAGCAGCTCCAGACAGGGGGCTGGAGAGCAGTACTTC
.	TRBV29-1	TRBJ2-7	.	CSVPKGDGTYEQYF	TGCAGCGTGCCCAAGGGGGACGGCACCTACGAGCAGTACTTC
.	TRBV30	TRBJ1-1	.	CAWSEHQGLYPEAFF	TGTGCCTGGAGCGAGCACCAGGGGCTTTACCCTGAAGCTTTCTTT
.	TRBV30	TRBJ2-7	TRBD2	CAWGVWAGVAYEQYF	TGTGCCTGGGGTGTATGGGCGGGGGTGGCCTACGAGCAGTACTTC
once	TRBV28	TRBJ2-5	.	CASGRGTSETQYF	TGTGCCAGCGGGCGCGGAACTAGTGAGACCCAGTACTTC
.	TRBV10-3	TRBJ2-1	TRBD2	CAIRPSGGAAEQFF	TGTGCCATCAGACCTAGCGGGGGGGCTGCTGAGCAGTTCTTC
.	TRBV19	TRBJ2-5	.	CASSINRAQETQYF	TGTGCCAGTAGTATAAACAGGGCCCAAGAGACCCAGTACTTC
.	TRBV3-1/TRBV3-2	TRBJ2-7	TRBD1	CASSHLEDRFRYEQYF	TGTGCCAGCAGCCACCTTGAGGACAGGTTTAGGTACGAGCAGTACTTC
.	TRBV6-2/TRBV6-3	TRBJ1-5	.	CASSFAGSNLQPQHF	TGTGCCAGCAGTTTTGCCGGGTCCAACCTCCAGCCCCAGCATTTT
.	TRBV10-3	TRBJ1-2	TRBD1	CAIRGQSYGYTF	TGTGCCATCAGGGGACAGTCGTATGGCTACACCTTC
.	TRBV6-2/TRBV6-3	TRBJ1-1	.	CASSLDSLVSEAFF	TGTGCCAGCAGTTTAGACAGTTTGGTCTCTGAAGCTTTCTTT
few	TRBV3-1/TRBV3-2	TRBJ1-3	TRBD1	CASRLQGATIYF	TGTGCCAGCAGGCTACAGGGGGCCACCATATATTTT
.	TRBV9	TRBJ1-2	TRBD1	CASGQGATNYGYTF	TGTGCCAGTGGACAGGGGGCGACTAACTATGGCTACACCTTC
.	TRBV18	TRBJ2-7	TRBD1	CASSPTGTGDYEQYF	TGTGCCAGCTCACCAACCGGGACAGGGGACTACGAGCAGTACTTC
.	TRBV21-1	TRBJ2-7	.	CASSNQDCEQYF	TGTGCCAGCAGCAATCAAGACTGCGAGCAGTACTTC
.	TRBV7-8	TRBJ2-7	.	CASSLGTVLSVRLGLQYF	TGTGCCAGCAGCTTAGGTACCGTTTTGAGCGTGAGGCTTGGACTGCAGTACTTC
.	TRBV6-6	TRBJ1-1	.	CASSYSGRNTEAFF	TGTGCCAGCAGTTACTCCGGGAGGAACACTGAAGCTTTCTTT
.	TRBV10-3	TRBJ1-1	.	CAIRPDTLIAEAFF	TGTGCCATCAGGCCGGACACCTTGATTGCTGAAGCTTTCTTT
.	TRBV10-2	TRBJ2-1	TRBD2	CASSQGLAGGYNEQFF	TGCGCCAGCTCACAAGGACTAGCGGGGGGATACAATGAGCAGTTCTTC
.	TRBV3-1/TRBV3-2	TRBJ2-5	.	CASSQAHRPGTQYF	TGTGCCAGCAGCCAAGCTCACCGACCAGGGACCCAGTACTTC
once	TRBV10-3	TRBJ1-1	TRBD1	CAISESYRTGAFF	TGTGCCATCAGTGAGTCTTATCGGACAGGGGCTTTCTTT
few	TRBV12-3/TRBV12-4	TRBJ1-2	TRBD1	CASSPTGGNGYTF	TGTGCCAGCAGTCCCACAGGGGGCAATGGCTACACCTTC
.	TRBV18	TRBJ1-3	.	CASSLSTLNSGNTIYF	TGTGCCAGCTCACTTTCTACCCTGAACTCTGGAAACACCATATATTTT
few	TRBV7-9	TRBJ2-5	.	CASSLSEGTDETQYF	TGTGCCAGCAGCTTATCCGAGGGAACTGACGAGACCCAGTACTTC
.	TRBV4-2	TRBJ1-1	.	CASSQVASNTEAFF	TGTGCCAGCAGCCAAGTGGCATCCAACACTGAAGCTTTCTTT
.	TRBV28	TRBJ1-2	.	CASNQGIYGYTF	TGTGCCAGCAACCAGGGTATCTATGGCTACACCTTC
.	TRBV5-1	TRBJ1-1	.	CASSLVQANTEAFF	TGCGCCAGCAGCTTGGTACAGGCCAACACTGAAGCTTTCTTT
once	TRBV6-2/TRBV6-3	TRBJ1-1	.	CASSPAGQKWEAFF	TGTGCCAGCAGCCCAGCCGGACAGAAGTGGGAAGCTTTCTTT
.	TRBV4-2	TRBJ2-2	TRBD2	CASSSGSGGFGELFF	TGTGCCAGCAGTTCCGGTAGCGGGGGATTCGGGGAGCTGTTTTTT
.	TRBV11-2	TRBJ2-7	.	CAPLMSGGLYEQYF	TGTGCCCCCCTTATGTCGGGGGGCTTATACGAGCAGTACTTC
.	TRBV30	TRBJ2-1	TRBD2	CAWSQAPGLGNEQFF	TGTGCCTGGAGCCAAGCCCCGGGACTAGGGAATGAGCAGTTCTTC
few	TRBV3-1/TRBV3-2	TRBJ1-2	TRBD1	CASSQGDRGVGGYTF	TGTGCCAGCAGCCAAGGGGACAGGGGAGTTGGTGGCTACACCTTC
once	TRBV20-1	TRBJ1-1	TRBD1	CSATDRGLTEAFF	TGCAGTGCTACTGACAGGGGGCTTACTGAAGCTTTCTTT
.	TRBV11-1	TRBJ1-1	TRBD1	CASSPGQGAVNTEAFF	TGTGCCAGCAGCCCCGGACAGGGGGCTGTGAACACTGAAGCTTTCTTT
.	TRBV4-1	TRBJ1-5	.	CASSQEDGQPQHF	TGCGCCAGCAGCCAGGAGGACGGTCAGCCCCAGCATTTT